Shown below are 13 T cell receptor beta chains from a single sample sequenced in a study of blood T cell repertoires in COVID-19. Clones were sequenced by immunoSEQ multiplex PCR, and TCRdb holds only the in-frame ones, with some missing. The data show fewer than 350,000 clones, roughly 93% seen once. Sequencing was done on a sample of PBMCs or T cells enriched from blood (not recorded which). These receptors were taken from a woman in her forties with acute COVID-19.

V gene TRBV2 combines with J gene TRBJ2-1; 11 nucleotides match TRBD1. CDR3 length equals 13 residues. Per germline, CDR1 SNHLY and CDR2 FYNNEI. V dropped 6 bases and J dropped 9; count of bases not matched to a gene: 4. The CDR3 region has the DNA TGTGCCAGCAGAGGACAGGGGGCGGGTGAGCAGTTCTTC. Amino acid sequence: CASRGQGAGEQFF.

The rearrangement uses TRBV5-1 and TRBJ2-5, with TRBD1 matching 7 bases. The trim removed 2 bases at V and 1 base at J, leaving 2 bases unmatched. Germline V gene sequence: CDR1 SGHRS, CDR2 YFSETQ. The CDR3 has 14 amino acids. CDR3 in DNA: TGCGCCAGCAGCTTAGGGGACAGCCAAGAGACCCAGTACTTC. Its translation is CASSLGDSQETQYF.

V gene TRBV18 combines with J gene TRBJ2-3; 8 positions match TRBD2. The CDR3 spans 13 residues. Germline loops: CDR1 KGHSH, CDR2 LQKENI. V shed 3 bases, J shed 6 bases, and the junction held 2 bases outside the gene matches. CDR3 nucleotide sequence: TGTGCCAGCTCACCCCGGGAGGGCGATACGCAGTATTTT. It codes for CASSPREGDTQYF.

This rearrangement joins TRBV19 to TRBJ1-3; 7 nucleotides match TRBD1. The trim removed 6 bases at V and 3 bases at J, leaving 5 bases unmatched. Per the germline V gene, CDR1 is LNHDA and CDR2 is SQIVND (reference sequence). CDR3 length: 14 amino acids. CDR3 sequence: CASSLTGVGNTIYF. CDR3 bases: TGTGCCAGTAGCCTTACAGGGGTTGGAAACACCATATATTTT.

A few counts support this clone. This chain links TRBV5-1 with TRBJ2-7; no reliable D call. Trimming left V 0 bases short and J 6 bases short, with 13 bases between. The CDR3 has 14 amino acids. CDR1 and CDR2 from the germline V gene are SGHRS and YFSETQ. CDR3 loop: CASSLASRYGEQYF. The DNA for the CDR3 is TGCGCCAGCAGCTTGGCCTCTAGGTACGGCGAGCAGTACTTC.

DNA for the CDR3: TGTGCCAGCAGTCCCACGAGGGACAGTGCCTACGAGCAGTACTTC. Encoded protein: CASSPTRDSAYEQYF. The rearrangement uses TRBV27 and TRBJ2-7; TRBD1 aligns across 7 bases. CDR3 length: 15 residues. With 5 bases clipped from V and 2 bases from J, the junction kept 9 bases outside the gene matches. Germline loops: CDR1 MNHEY, CDR2 SMNVEV (reference sequence).

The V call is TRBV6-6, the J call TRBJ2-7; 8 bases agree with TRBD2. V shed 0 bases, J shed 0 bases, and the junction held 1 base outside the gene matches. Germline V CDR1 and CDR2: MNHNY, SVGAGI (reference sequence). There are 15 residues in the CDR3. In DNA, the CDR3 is TGTGCCAGCAGTTACTCCGGGACTAGCTCCTACGAGCAGTACTTC. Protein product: CASSYSGTSSYEQYF.

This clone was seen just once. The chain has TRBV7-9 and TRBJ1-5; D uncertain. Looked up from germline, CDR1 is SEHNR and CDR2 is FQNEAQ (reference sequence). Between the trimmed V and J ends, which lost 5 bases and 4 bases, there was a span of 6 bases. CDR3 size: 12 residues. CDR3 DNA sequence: TGTGCCAGCAGCCCAGGTAATCAGCCCCAGCATTTT. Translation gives CASSPGNQPQHF. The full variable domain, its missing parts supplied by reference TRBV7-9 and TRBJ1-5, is DTGVSQNPRHKITKRGQNVTFRCDPISEHNRLYWYRQTLGQGPEFLTYFQNEAQLEKSRLLSDRFSAERPKGSFSTLEIQRTEQGDSAMYLCASSPGNQPQHFGDGTRLSIL.

The CDR3 region is CASSTQGAREAFF. The DNA of the CDR3 is TGTGCCAGCAGTACCCAGGGGGCGCGTGAAGCTTTCTTT. This chain joins TRBV6-5 and TRBJ1-1, with 8 positions matching TRBD1. Trimming took 5 bases from V and 7 from J; bases not matched to a gene: 6. The CDR3 contains 13 residues. The V gene's germline CDR1 is MNHEY and CDR2 SVGAGI.

The DNA for the CDR3 is TGTGCCAGCAGCCTGGACAGATTTACCTATGGCTACACCTTC. Residues: CASSLDRFTYGYTF. V and J are TRBV27 and TRBJ1-2; D perhaps matches TRBD1 (6 bases). Germline values: CDR1 MNHEY, CDR2 SMNVEV (reference sequence). V gave up 6 bases and J gave up 4 bases, with 15 bases separating them. The CDR3 is made up of 14 amino acids.

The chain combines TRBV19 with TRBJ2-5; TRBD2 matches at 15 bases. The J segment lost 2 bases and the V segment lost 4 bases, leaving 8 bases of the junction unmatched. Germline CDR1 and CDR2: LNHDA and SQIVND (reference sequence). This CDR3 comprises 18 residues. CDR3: CASSTRAGTSGGQETQYF. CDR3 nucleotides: TGTGCCAGTAGTACCCGAGCCGGGACTAGCGGGGGGCAAGAGACCCAGTACTTC.

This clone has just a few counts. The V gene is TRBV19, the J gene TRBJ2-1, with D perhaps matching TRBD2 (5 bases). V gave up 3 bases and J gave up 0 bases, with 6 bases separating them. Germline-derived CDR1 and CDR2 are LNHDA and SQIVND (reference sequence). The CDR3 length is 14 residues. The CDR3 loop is CASSMGSSYNEQFF. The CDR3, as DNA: TGTGCCAGTAGTATGGGGAGCTCCTACAATGAGCAGTTCTTC.

The CDR3 bases are TGTGCCAGTGGACAGGGGGCTGTCGGGGAGCTGTTTTTT. Encoded protein: CASGQGAVGELFF. This chain connects TRBV19 to TRBJ2-2, with 11 nucleotides matching TRBD1. The V gene end was trimmed by 8 bases and the J gene end by 7 bases; junction bases not matched to a gene: 3. The CDR3 totals 13 residues. Per the germline V gene, CDR1 is LNHDA and CDR2 is SQIVND (reference sequence).